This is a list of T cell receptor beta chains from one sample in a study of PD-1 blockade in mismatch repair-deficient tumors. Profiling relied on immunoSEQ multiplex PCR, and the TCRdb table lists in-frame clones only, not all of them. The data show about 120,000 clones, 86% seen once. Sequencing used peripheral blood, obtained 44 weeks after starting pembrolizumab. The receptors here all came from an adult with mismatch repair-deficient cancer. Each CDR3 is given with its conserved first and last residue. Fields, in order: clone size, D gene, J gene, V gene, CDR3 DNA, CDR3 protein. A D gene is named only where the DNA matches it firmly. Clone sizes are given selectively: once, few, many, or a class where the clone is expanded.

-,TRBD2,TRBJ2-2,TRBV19,TGTGCCAGTAGGCCGACTAGCGGGAGGAGCGGGGAGCTGTTTTTT,CASRPTSGRSGELFF
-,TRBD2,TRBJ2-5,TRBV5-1,TGCGCCAGCAGCTCAGGACTAGCGGGAGCAGAGACCCAGTACTTC,CASSSGLAGAETQYF
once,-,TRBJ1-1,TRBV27,TGTGCCAGCAGTTTACGTCCGGGGTTGAGCACTGAAGCTTTCTTT,CASSLRPGLSTEAFF
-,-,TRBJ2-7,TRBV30,TGTGCCTGGAGTATGGAAGGGAACGAGCAGTACTTC,CAWSMEGNEQYF
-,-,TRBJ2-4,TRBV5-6,TGTGCCAGCGAGGTACAGGGAACCAAAAACATTCAGTACTTC,CASEVQGTKNIQYF
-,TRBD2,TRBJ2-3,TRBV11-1,TGTGCCAGCACCCGTGATGGGGGGGGAACAGATACGCAGTATTTT,CASTRDGGGTDTQYF
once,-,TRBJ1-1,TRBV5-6,TGTGCCAGCAGCCCTGGGGCAGGGCCTGAAGCTTTCTTT,CASSPGAGPEAFF
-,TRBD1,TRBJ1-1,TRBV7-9,TGTGCCAGCAGCTTCGGACAGGGCCACACTGAAGCTTTCTTT,CASSFGQGHTEAFF
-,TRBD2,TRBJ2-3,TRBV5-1,TGCGCCACCAAATTCGGGGGGGGCACAGATACGCAGTATTTT,CATKFGGGTDTQYF
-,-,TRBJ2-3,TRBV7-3,TGTGCCAGCAGCTTAGGCTCGGGGACAGATACGCAGTATTTT,CASSLGSGTDTQYF